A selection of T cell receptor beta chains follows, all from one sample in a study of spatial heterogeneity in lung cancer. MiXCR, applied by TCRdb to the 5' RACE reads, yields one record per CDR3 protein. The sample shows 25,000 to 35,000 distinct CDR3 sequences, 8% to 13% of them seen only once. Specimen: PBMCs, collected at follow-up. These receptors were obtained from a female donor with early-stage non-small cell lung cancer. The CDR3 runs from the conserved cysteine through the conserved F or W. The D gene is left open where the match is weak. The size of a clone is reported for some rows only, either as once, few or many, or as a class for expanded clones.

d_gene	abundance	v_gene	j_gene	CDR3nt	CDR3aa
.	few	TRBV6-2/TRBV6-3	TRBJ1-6	TGTGCCAGCAGCGGACAAGACGGCGGCCCACCCCTCCACTTT	CASSGQDGGPPLHF
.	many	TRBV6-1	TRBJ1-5	TGTGCCAGCAGTGTAGGGTATAGCAATCAGCCCCAGCATTTT	CASSVGYSNQPQHF
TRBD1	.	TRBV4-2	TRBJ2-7	TGTGCCAGCAGCCCATCCGGGACAGGGAACGAGCAGTACTTC	CASSPSGTGNEQYF
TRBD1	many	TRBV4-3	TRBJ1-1	TGCGCCAGCAGCCAAGATAGCGGACAGGGGTGGACTGAAGCTTTCTTT	CASSQDSGQGWTEAFF
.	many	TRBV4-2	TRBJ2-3	TGTGCCAGCAGCCAAGCCCCTATAGGGGCCACCCGTGGGGATACGCAGTATTTT	CASSQAPIGATRGDTQYF
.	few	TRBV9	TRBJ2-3	TGTGCCAGCAGTCAACTCGGACTGAGCACAGATACGCAGTATTTT	CASSQLGLSTDTQYF
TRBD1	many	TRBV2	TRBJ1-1	TGTGCCAGCAGCCGAACAGGGGCGAACACTGAAGCTTTCTTT	CASSRTGANTEAFF
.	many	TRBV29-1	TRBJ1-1	TGCAGCGTTGCCCGACGTCCCTTCGGGACTGAAGCTTTCTTT	CSVARRPFGTEAFF
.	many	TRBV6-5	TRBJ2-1	TGTGCCAGCAGAACCTACGGGGGCAATGAGCAGTTCTTC	CASRTYGGNEQFF
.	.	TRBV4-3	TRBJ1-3	TGCGCCAGCAGCCAAGATGCGGTAAACTCTGGAAACACCATATATTTT	CASSQDAVNSGNTIYF
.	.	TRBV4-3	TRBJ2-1	TGCGCCAGCAGCCAACAGACAGGCTCCTACAATGAGCAGTTCTTC	CASSQQTGSYNEQFF
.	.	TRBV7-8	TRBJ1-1	TGTGCCAGCAGCCATGACCCGTGGAACACTGAAGCTTTCTTT	CASSHDPWNTEAFF
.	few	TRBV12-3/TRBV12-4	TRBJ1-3	TGTGCCAGCAGCCCTACAGCGGGAAACACCATATATTTT	CASSPTAGNTIYF
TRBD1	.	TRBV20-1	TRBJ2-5	TGCAGTGCCCAGGGGGCCCAAGAGACCCAGTACTTC	CSAQGAQETQYF